One and the same sample provided the 13 T cell receptor beta chains below, sequenced in a study of blood T cell dynamics during melanoma immunotherapy. Time point in this sample: pre-treatment baseline. Repertoires were generated with immunoSEQ multiplex PCR, while TCRdb's copy carries only in-frame clones and drops some. Among about 11,000 clones listed, 75% to 90% were seen once. Sequences were derived from blood, sampled from a patient treated with checkpoint blockade. These receptors came from a human donor with melanoma.

With regard to this clone: At the DNA level, this CDR3 is encoded by other sequences in the same sample as well. V is TRBV4-3 and J is TRBJ1-4; TRBD1 might be the D (5 bases). Germline V lookup: CDR1 LGHNA, CDR2 YSLEER. Between the trimmed V and J ends, which lost 0 bases and 0 bases, there was a span of 8 bases. This CDR3 has 16 residues. The CDR3 spells CASSQERTTTNEKLFF. The CDR3 DNA sequence: TGCGCCAGCAGCCAAGAGAGGACAACAACTAATGAAAAACTGTTTTTT.

This chain links TRBV9 with TRBJ1-3; TRBD1 is a possible D gene (5 bases). The germline V gene encodes CDR1 SGDLS and CDR2 YYNGEE. This CDR3 has 15 amino acids. V was shortened by 3 bases and J by 3 bases, with 13 bases between the two germline ends. The CDR3 here is CASSAGTSGGNTIYF. The CDR3 coding sequence is TGTGCCAGCAGCGCCGGGACGAGCGGTGGAAACACCATATATTTT.

This sequence joins TRBV11-2 and TRBJ1-1; 11 nucleotides match TRBD1. The CDR3 contains 14 residues. Germline lookup yields CDR1 SGHAT and CDR2 FQNNGV. V shed 6 bases and J 6 bases; nucleotides not matched to a gene: 6. For the CDR3, the DNA is TGTGCCAGCAGGGGACAGGGGGGTGGGGCTGAAGCTTTCTTT. Its protein product is CASRGQGGGAEAFF.

The gene calls are TRBV9 and TRBJ1-1; D remains unclear. CDR3 size: 13 residues. V lost 2 bases, J lost 1 base, and 6 bases lay in between. Looked up from germline, CDR1 is SGDLS and CDR2 is YYNGEE. The chain's CDR3 is CASSVTRNTEAFF. The CDR3 nucleotides read TGTGCCAGCAGCGTCACCCGGAACACTGAAGCTTTCTTT. Full variable domain (outside the CDR3, taken from reference TRBV9 and TRBJ1-1): DSGVTQTPKHLITATGQRVTLRCSPRSGDLSVYWYQQSLDQGLQFLIQYYNGEERAKGNILERFSAQQFPDLHSELNLSSLELGDSALYFCASSVTRNTEAFFGQGTRLTVV.

This chain links TRBV5-1 with TRBJ2-3; D is unresolved. The CDR3 extends over 15 amino acids. The V gene's germline CDR1 is SGHRS and CDR2 YFSETQ. V was clipped by 0 bases and J by 2 bases, with 10 bases between them. The DNA of the CDR3 is TGCGCCAGCAGCTTGGCGGTCAGACCCACAGATACGCAGTATTTT. This gives the protein CASSLAVRPTDTQYF.

The chain couples TRBV28 to TRBJ2-1, with 8 bases aligning to TRBD1. The CDR3 totals 14 residues. Germline lookup yields CDR1 MDHEN and CDR2 SYDVKM. V lost 4 bases to trimming and J lost 6 bases; unmatched junction nucleotides: 5. The CDR3: CASSSGQGTNEQFF. Here the CDR3 DNA reads TGTGCCAGCAGTTCAGGACAGGGCACCAATGAGCAGTTCTTC.

The chain combines TRBV28 with TRBJ1-1; no reliable D call. The CDR3 runs 14 residues. Germline V gives CDR1 MDHEN, CDR2 SYDVKM. The V gene lost 3 bases and the J gene lost 1 base, with 9 bases spanning the gap. CDR3 coding DNA: TGTGCCAGCAGTTTGCAGTGGGGGAACACTGAAGCTTTCTTT. This sequence encodes CASSLQWGNTEAFF. Full variable domain (missing parts from reference TRBV28 and TRBJ1-1): DVKVTQSSRYLVKRTGEKVFLECVQDMDHENMFWYRQDPGLGLRLIYFSYDVKMKEKGDIPEGYSVSREKKERFSLILESASTNQTSMYLCASSLQWGNTEAFFGQGTRLTVV.

V and J are TRBV19 and TRBJ2-1; D may match TRBD1 or TRBD2 (6 bases each). This CDR3 is 14 amino acids long. V was cut by 3 bases and J by 4 bases, with 10 bases left in between. Germline V lookup: CDR1 LNHDA, CDR2 SQIVND (reference sequence). This CDR3 is CASSMGGPYNEQFF. CDR3 bases: TGTGCCAGTAGTATGGGGGGCCCTTACAATGAGCAGTTCTTC.

V and J are TRBV6-1 and TRBJ2-7; 11 bases line up with TRBD2. CDR3 length: 14 residues. Unmatched junction bases numbered 6, after V lost 5 bases and J lost 6 bases. Germline CDR1 and CDR2: MNHNS and SASEGT. The CDR3 DNA reads TGTGCCAGCAGTTCCGGGACTAGCGGAGTCGAGCAGTACTTC. Protein: CASSSGTSGVEQYF.

The CDR3 is CASSAYSGNTIYF. The CDR3 nucleotides read TGTGCCAGCAGCGCTTACTCTGGAAACACCATATATTTT. The V call is TRBV7-9, the J call TRBJ1-3, with D hard to call. Germline CDR1 and CDR2: SEHNR and FQNEAQ (reference sequence). The length of the CDR3 is 13 residues. Trimming took 5 bases from V and 0 from J, leaving 5 bases between them.

The V and J genes are TRBV6-7 and TRBJ2-7; 11 bases agree with TRBD1. TRBV6-7 is recorded as an ORF, its role being uncertain. This CDR3 has 15 amino acids. Unmatched junction bases numbered 6, after V lost 4 bases and J lost 4 bases. CDR3 loop: CASSFQWDRGYEQYV. The CDR3 bases are TGTGCCAGCAGTTTCCAGTGGGACAGGGGGTACGAGCAGTACGTC.

The chain uses TRBV19 and TRBJ2-1; 7 nucleotides match TRBD1. Germline V gene sequence: CDR1 LNHDA, CDR2 SQIVND (reference sequence). The CDR3 covers 14 residues. V shed 6 bases and J 5 bases; nucleotides not matched to a gene: 7. In DNA form, the CDR3 reads TGTGCCAGTAGAGGGACAGCATCTCACAATGAGCAGTTCTTC. Protein: CASRGTASHNEQFF.

The V call is TRBV19, the J call TRBJ1-2; tentative D call: TRBD1 (5 bases). Germline V gene data show CDR1 as LNHDA and CDR2 as SQIVND (reference sequence). The V end was cut by 5 bases, the J end by 7 bases, with 17 bases between. CDR3 length: 14 amino acids. Written as DNA, the CDR3 is TGTGCCAGTAGTGTGACGGGGGGTACCCCTGGCTACACCTTC. Protein: CASSVTGGTPGYTF. Full variable domain (missing parts from reference TRBV19 and TRBJ1-2): DGGITQSPKYLFRKEGQNVTLSCEQNLNHDAMYWYRQDPGQGLRLIYYSQIVNDFQKGDIAEGYSVSREKKESFPLTVTSAQKNPTAFYLCASSVTGGTPGYTFGSGTRLTVV.